This passage covers 12 T cell receptor beta chains from one sample sequenced in a study of shared clonotypes between healthy human individuals. Naive CD8 cells, CD45RO-negative and positively selected for CCR7, excluded terminally differentiated effector memory CD45RA+ cells. Only in-frame clones appear in the TCRdb table, and some are missing; sequencing was by immunoSEQ multiplex PCR. The repertoire holds some 2 million clones, about 95% seen once, with under 1.5% in the top ten. Sequenced: naive CD8+ T cells sorted from blood. The receptor set was obtained from a man between 18 and 29 years old in good health.

V gene TRBV14 combines with J gene TRBJ2-7, with D perhaps TRBD2 (6 bases). The length of the CDR3 is 14 residues. Germline V gene sequence: CDR1 SGHDN, CDR2 FVKESK. V lost 4 bases and J lost 7, with 17 bases in between. This chain's CDR3 is CASSRGLIPVEQYF. CDR3 DNA sequence: TGTGCCAGCAGCCGGGGACTGATTCCGGTTGAGCAGTACTTC.

Of note for this clone: The sample carries other DNA sequences with the same CDR3. The rearrangement joins TRBV9 to TRBJ2-7; the match to TRBD2 covers 8 bases. Germline CDR1 SGDLS, CDR2 YYNGEE. The CDR3 has 12 residues. The ends lost 5 bases at V and 4 bases at J; junction bases unmatched: 2. This CDR3 is CASSSGGYEQYF. The CDR3 DNA sequence: TGTGCCAGCAGTTCGGGGGGGTACGAGCAGTACTTC. Variable domain in full (rest from reference TRBV9 and TRBJ2-7): DSGVTQTPKHLITATGQRVTLRCSPRSGDLSVYWYQQSLDQGLQFLIQYYNGEERAKGNILERFSAQQFPDLHSELNLSSLELGDSALYFCASSSGGYEQYFGPGTRLTVT.

The chain has TRBV11-2 and TRBJ2-3; D is unresolved. This CDR3 comprises 16 residues. Germline V gene data show CDR1 as SGHAT and CDR2 as FQNNGV. V lost 5 bases and J 0 bases, leaving 15 bases between the germline ends. The CDR3 DNA reads TGTGCCAGCAGCGCCCCATGGGCCTTAAGCACAGATACGCAGTATTTT. It codes for CASSAPWALSTDTQYF. The full variable domain, with the rest looked up from reference TRBV11-2 and TRBJ2-3, is EAGVAQSPRYKIIEKRQSVAFWCNPISGHATLYWYQQILGQGPKLLIQFQNNGVVDDSQLPKDRFSAERLKGVDSTLKIQPAKLEDSAVYLCASSAPWALSTDTQYFGPGTRLTVL.

The chain uses TRBV4-1 and TRBJ2-3, with 14 nucleotides matching TRBD2. With 4 bases clipped from V and 6 bases from J, the junction kept 6 bases outside the gene matches. The CDR3 length is 16 residues. The germline V gene encodes CDR1 MGHRA and CDR2 YSYEKL. CDR3 loop: CASSPPGLAGVDTQYF. The CDR3 region has the DNA TGCGCCAGCAGCCCGCCGGGACTAGCGGGGGTGGATACGCAGTATTTT.

V is TRBV4-3 and J is TRBJ2-5, with D perhaps TRBD1 (5 bases). V was shortened by 1 base and J by 1 base, with 10 bases between the two germline ends. Germline values: CDR1 LGHNA, CDR2 YSLEER. This CDR3 has 15 residues. This CDR3 reads CASSQVKGLQETQYF. CDR3 nucleotide sequence: TGCGCCAGCAGCCAAGTAAAGGGGCTCCAAGAGACCCAGTACTTC.

The chain joins TRBV9 to TRBJ1-2, with 11 bases matching TRBD1. V shed 3 bases, J shed 5 bases, and the junction held 6 bases outside the gene matches. The CDR3 has 15 residues. From germline, CDR1 is SGDLS and CDR2 YYNGEE. The DNA of the CDR3 is TGTGCCAGCAGCGCCGGACAGGGGGCAGGGTATGGCTACACCTTC. Protein sequence: CASSAGQGAGYGYTF. Based on the CDR3 plus reference TRBV9 and TRBJ1-2, the full variable domain is DSGVTQTPKHLITATGQRVTLRCSPRSGDLSVYWYQQSLDQGLQFLIQYYNGEERAKGNILERFSAQQFPDLHSELNLSSLELGDSALYFCASSAGQGAGYGYTFGSGTRLTVV.

The chain combines TRBV19 with TRBJ2-7, with 11 bases fitting TRBD2. This CDR3 has 14 residues. The germline CDR1 and CDR2 sequences are LNHDA and SQIVND (reference sequence). J was trimmed by 4 bases and V by 6 bases; bases with no gene match: 5. CDR3 in amino acids: CASSPTSGRYEQYF. The CDR3 nucleotides read TGTGCCAGTAGCCCTACTAGCGGGAGATACGAGCAGTACTTC.

The genes are TRBV28 and TRBJ2-3; 11 bases map to TRBD2. Germline loops: CDR1 MDHEN, CDR2 SYDVKM. The CDR3 extends over 17 amino acids. The ends lost 2 bases at V and 0 bases at J; junction bases unmatched: 4. For the CDR3, the DNA is TGTGCCAGCAGTTTAACTAGCGGGGGACCAAGCACAGATACGCAGTATTTT. It yields the protein CASSLTSGGPSTDTQYF.

This chain joins TRBV7-6 and TRBJ2-5; D not resolved. V dropped 2 bases and J dropped 0 bases, with 7 bases sitting between them. This CDR3 spans 14 amino acids. Germline values: CDR1 SGHVS, CDR2 FNYEAQ. Written as DNA, the CDR3 is TGTGCCAGCAGCTTATTACCCGACCAAGAGACCCAGTACTTC. Protein product: CASSLLPDQETQYF.

Concerning this clone itself: At one end, the junction sequence differs from germline, possibly due to a read error. The DNA of the CDR3 is TGTGCTAGCAGCTTCGGACAGGACTACGAGCAGTACTTC. The encoded protein is CASSFGQDYEQYF. The rearrangement uses TRBV7-7 and TRBJ2-7; 7 bases map to TRBD1. Germline loops: CDR1 SSHAT, CDR2 FNYEAQ (reference sequence). CDR3 length: 13 amino acids.

In its sample, this clone was seen once. The same CDR3 can be traced to other DNA sequences in this sample. The chain links TRBV10-3 to TRBJ2-7; 9 bases line up with TRBD2. Germline trimming cut 6 bases from V and 0 bases from J; bases unmatched to any gene: 3. CDR3 length equals 14 residues. The germline V gene encodes CDR1 ENHRY and CDR2 SYGVKD. CDR3 residues: CAISETSGSYEQYF. In DNA, the CDR3 is TGTGCCATCAGCGAGACTAGCGGCTCCTACGAGCAGTACTTC.

Details on this clone: A read error may account for a junction end that differs from germline. The rearrangement uses TRBV7-7 and TRBJ1-1, with TRBD1 as a possible D gene (5 bases). CDR1 SSHAT and CDR2 FNYEAQ come from the germline V gene (reference sequence). The CDR3 contains 13 residues. CDR3 sequence: CASSPPGGTEAFF. The CDR3 bases are TGTGCTAGCAGCCCACCCGGGGGGACTGAAGCTTTCTTT.